These 13 T cell receptor beta chains were all obtained from the same sample, sequenced in a study of blood T cells in healthy people across ages. Sample-barcoded 5' priming and a J-beta primer mix drove a second PCR of 7 to 11 cycles. In TCRdb, the 5' RACE reads were re-called with MiXCR into one record per CDR3 protein. The table lists about 970,000 distinct CDR3 sequences, around 54% of them singletons. The sample comprised blood. The receptors were gathered from a woman in her sixties or seventies in good health.

The gene calls are TRBV10-3 and TRBJ2-3; D is unclear. V lost 0 bases and J 4 bases, leaving 8 bases between the germline ends. Per germline, CDR1 ENHRY and CDR2 SYGVKD. The CDR3 runs to 14 residues. This chain's CDR3 is CAISESVRPDTQYF. The CDR3 nucleotides read TGTGCCATCAGTGAGTCCGTACGTCCAGATACGCAGTATTTT.

The gene calls are TRBV14 and TRBJ2-7, with 7 bases fitting TRBD2. CDR1 is SGHDN, CDR2 FVKESK, per germline. The CDR3 is made up of 14 amino acids. The V gene end was trimmed by 4 bases and the J gene end by 2 bases; junction bases not matched to a gene: 5. The CDR3 DNA reads as TGTGCCAGCAGCCGGGGAGGGGCTACCTACGAGCAGTACTTC. Protein product: CASSRGGATYEQYF.

There are a few counts of this clonotype. V and J are TRBV27 and TRBJ2-7, with D possibly matching TRBD2 (6 bases). The length of the CDR3 is 16 residues. The V end was cut by 3 bases, the J end by 3 bases, with 18 bases between. Per the germline V gene, CDR1 is MNHEY and CDR2 is SMNVEV (reference sequence). The CDR3 DNA is TGTGCCAGCAGTTTTAGCGGCCGGATAGTCTACTACGAGCAGTACTTC. Amino acids: CASSFSGRIVYYEQYF.

The chain uses TRBV20-1 and TRBJ2-1; no clear D gene. Between the trimmed V and J ends, which lost 8 bases and 7 bases, there was a span of 18 bases. Germline V gene data show CDR1 as DFQATT and CDR2 as SNEGSKA (reference sequence). The CDR3 loop spans 13 amino acids. The CDR3 region has the DNA TGCAGTAGCCTCGCATGGGGTGGGAATGAGCAGTTCTTC. It specifies CSSLAWGGNEQFF.

The chain combines TRBV29-1 with TRBJ1-2, with 10 bases matching TRBD1. Trimming at V came to 5 bases and at J to 7 bases, leaving 10 bases not matched to a gene. CDR1 is SQVTM and CDR2 is ANQGSEA in the germline V gene. This CDR3 has 14 amino acids. In nucleotides, the CDR3 is TGCAGCGTTACCCGACAGGGGGCGTTAAGTGGCTACACCTTC. Translation: CSVTRQGALSGYTF.

The rearrangement uses TRBV27 and TRBJ2-1, with TRBD2 matching 8 bases. The DNA end favors TRBJ2-7, so the J call may be wrong. CDR1 and CDR2 from the germline V gene are MNHEY and SMNVEV (reference sequence). There are 15 residues in the CDR3. DNA of the CDR3: TGTGCCAGCAGCATCCCGGGCGGGGGGTCCTACGAGCAGTACTTC. As protein: CASSIPGGGSYEQYF.

The CDR3 DNA reads TGTGCCAGCAGCTTCCTAGTTTTACAGGAGCAGTTCTTC. Its protein product is CASSFLVLQEQFF. The V and J genes are TRBV7-2 and TRBJ2-1; no clear D gene. V was trimmed by 3 bases and J by 10 bases, leaving 13 bases between them. Germline assignment: CDR1 SGHTA and CDR2 FQGNSA. This CDR3 region has 13 residues. The full variable domain, with the rest looked up from reference TRBV7-2 and TRBJ2-1, is GAGVSQSPSNKVTEKGKDVELRCDPISGHTALYWYRQSLGQGLEFLIYFQGNSAPDKSGLPSDRFSAERTGGSVSTLTIQRTQQEDSAVYLCASSFLVLQEQFFGPGTRLTVL.

This chain connects TRBV7-2 to TRBJ2-3; tentative D call: TRBD2 (5 bases). CDR1 SGHTA and CDR2 FQGNSA come from the germline V gene. The CDR3 consists of 13 residues. The V end lost 6 bases, the J end lost 6 bases, and 13 bases lay between the germline ends. CDR3 coding DNA: TGTGCCAGCAGACCCCCCCGAGGGGATACGCAGTATTTT. This translates into CASRPPRGDTQYF.

This clonotype has just a few counts. The gene calls are TRBV5-1 and TRBJ2-1; the D gene is possibly TRBD2 (6 bases). V was shortened by 0 bases and J by 6 bases, with 13 bases between the two germline ends. Germline CDR1 reads SGHRS; CDR2 reads YFSETQ. The CDR3 is made up of 15 amino acids. CDR3: CASSLGLDLGNEQFF. Here the CDR3 DNA reads TGCGCCAGCAGCTTGGGACTAGATTTGGGCAATGAGCAGTTCTTC.

CDR3 nucleotides: TGTGCCACTCACGGCGGGGGTAGTCAGCCCCAGCATTTT. It yields the protein CATHGGGSQPQHF. This chain links TRBV15 with TRBJ1-5, with D tentatively TRBD1 (5 bases). This CDR3 has 13 amino acids. Germline lookup yields CDR1 LNHNV and CDR2 YYDKDF (reference sequence). V was pared by 9 bases and J by 6 bases, with 15 bases between.

The chain has TRBV12-3 or TRBV12-4 and TRBJ2-5; the D call may be TRBD1 or TRBD2 (6 bases each). This CDR3 has 16 residues. The germline V and J ends were trimmed by 6 bases and 4 bases, with 21 bases remaining between them. The CDR3 sequence: CASSIGGTGGTETQYF. The CDR3 coding sequence is TGTGCCAGCAGCATAGGGGGGACTGGCGGGACAGAGACCCAGTACTTC.

This clonotype was seen more than once but under ten times. The rearrangement joins TRBV28 to TRBJ2-7, with 10 positions matching TRBD2. TRBJ2-5 explains the end of the DNA better; the J call may be wrong. Germline V gives CDR1 MDHEN, CDR2 SYDVKM. The CDR3 runs 14 residues. CDR3 sequence: CASHTSGASETQYF. The CDR3 bases are TGTGCCAGCCATACTAGCGGGGCTTCAGAGACCCAGTACTTC.

This clonotype has a single count. The rearrangement joins TRBV20-1 to TRBJ2-1, with D perhaps TRBD1 (5 bases). The CDR3 length is 10 residues. CDR1 DFQATT and CDR2 SNEGSKA come from the germline V gene (reference sequence). Trimming shortened V by 6 bases and J by 8 bases, and 8 bases separated the two germline ends. The CDR3 DNA reads TGCAGTGCAGGGGATTATGAGCAGTTCTTC. Translating gives CSAGDYEQFF.